Below, one T cell receptor (beta chain) is given with its context. Antigen specificity is unknown. These data come from a study of identical twins. Study findings and constraints: Out-of-frame alpha sequences that twins shared showed excess low generation probability.

TCRdb re-called the 5' RACE reads through MiXCR, storing one row per CDR3 protein. This table holds 450,000 or so distinct CDR3 sequences, 13% to 15% found once. This same sample was also part of a study on yellow fever vaccine responses in identical twins.

This sequence originates from a woman aged 18-35 years in good health. Sequenced: CD4+ T cells sorted from blood.

This chain's CDR3 is CASEATGTSYEQFF. The CDR3 DNA reads as TGTGCCAGCGAAGCGACAGGTACAAGCTATGAGCAGTTCTTC. The rearrangement uses TRBV3-1 and TRBJ2-1, with D perhaps matching TRBD1 (6 bases). The germline V gene encodes CDR1 LGHDT and CDR2 YNNKEL (reference sequence). The CDR3 has 14 amino acids. The germline V and J ends were trimmed by 8 bases and 8 bases, with 19 bases remaining between them.